The rows below give T cell receptor beta chains drawn from one sample of a study of OX40 agonist ivuxolimab in advanced cancers. Data came from immunoSEQ multiplex PCR; TCRdb stores just in-frame clones and leaves some out. This sample carries tens of thousands of clones, 90% to 95% of them seen once, and the ten largest clones take about 2%. The material was CD4+ or CD8+ T cells sorted from blood, obtained in a trial of the OX40 agonist ivuxolimab. All receptors derive from an adult with an advanced solid tumor such as melanoma, head and neck, liver or kidney cancer. Both conserved end residues are part of each CDR3. D genes are given only for firm matches. Expanded clones are given a class, and other clones once, few, many or no size at all.

d_gene: -
j_gene: TRBJ1-2
abundance: -
v_gene: TRBV2
CDR3aa: CASKLQGLEGYTF
CDR3nt: TGTGCCAGCAAGCTCCAGGGGCTGGAGGGCTACACCTTC

d_gene: -
j_gene: TRBJ1-2
abundance: -
v_gene: TRBV10-3
CDR3aa: CAISEKGRGWHGYTF
CDR3nt: TGTGCCATCAGTGAGAAGGGTCGGGGGTGGCACGGCTACACCTTC

d_gene: -
j_gene: TRBJ1-2
abundance: -
v_gene: TRBV6-1
CDR3aa: CASSPLIDHGYTF
CDR3nt: TGTGCCAGCAGTCCCCTGATAGATCATGGCTACACCTTC

d_gene: TRBD2
j_gene: TRBJ2-1
abundance: once
v_gene: TRBV5-4
CDR3aa: CASGSGDFWGEQFF
CDR3nt: TGTGCCAGCGGTAGCGGGGACTTCTGGGGGGAGCAGTTCTTC

d_gene: -
j_gene: TRBJ2-6
abundance: -
v_gene: TRBV5-1
CDR3aa: CASTNRAGANVLTF
CDR3nt: TGCGCCAGTACCAACAGGGCTGGGGCCAACGTCCTGACTTTC

d_gene: -
j_gene: TRBJ1-6
abundance: -
v_gene: TRBV10-3
CDR3aa: CAISEFSGPNSPLHF
CDR3nt: TGTGCCATCAGTGAGTTTTCGGGACCTAATTCACCCCTCCACTTT

d_gene: -
j_gene: TRBJ1-1
abundance: -
v_gene: TRBV28
CDR3aa: CATHTRVTEAFF
CDR3nt: TGTGCCACCCATACGAGGGTGACTGAAGCTTTCTTT

d_gene: TRBD2
j_gene: TRBJ2-7
abundance: -
v_gene: TRBV7-2
CDR3aa: CASSLAGGRYEQYF
CDR3nt: TGTGCCAGCAGCTTAGCGGGAGGGCGGTACGAGCAGTACTTC

d_gene: -
j_gene: TRBJ1-1
abundance: -
v_gene: TRBV11-3
CDR3aa: CASSLAWGNTEAFF
CDR3nt: TGTGCCAGCAGCCTGGCTTGGGGGAACACTGAAGCTTTCTTT

d_gene: -
j_gene: TRBJ2-1
abundance: -
v_gene: TRBV7-7
CDR3aa: CASSLEGGGGNEQFF
CDR3nt: TGTGCCAGCAGCTTGGAGGGGGGGGGAGGCAATGAGCAGTTCTTC

d_gene: -
j_gene: TRBJ2-1
abundance: -
v_gene: TRBV19
CDR3aa: CASSITPRAGERNEQFF
CDR3nt: TGTGCCAGTAGTATTACCCCCCGGGCAGGGGAGAGGAATGAGCAGTTCTTC

d_gene: TRBD1
j_gene: TRBJ2-1
abundance: -
v_gene: TRBV7-6
CDR3aa: CASSLESGGYSYNEQFF
CDR3nt: TGTGCCAGCAGCCTGGAGTCAGGGGGATATTCATACAATGAGCAGTTCTTC

d_gene: -
j_gene: TRBJ1-5
abundance: -
v_gene: TRBV5-1
CDR3aa: CASASGEVNQPQHF
CDR3nt: TGCGCCAGCGCCTCCGGGGAAGTAAATCAGCCCCAGCATTTT

d_gene: -
j_gene: TRBJ2-7
abundance: -
v_gene: TRBV6-6
CDR3aa: CAIRPGRSGEQYF
CDR3nt: TGTGCCATCAGGCCGGGACGGTCCGGCGAGCAGTACTTC

d_gene: TRBD2
j_gene: TRBJ2-1
abundance: -
v_gene: TRBV6-1
CDR3aa: CASSDNGLAAEQFF
CDR3nt: TGTGCCAGCAGTGACAACGGACTAGCGGCAGAGCAGTTCTTC

d_gene: -
j_gene: TRBJ1-3
abundance: -
v_gene: TRBV7-2
CDR3aa: CASSLRDLSGNTIYF
CDR3nt: TGTGCCAGCAGCCTCAGGGACCTCTCTGGAAACACCATATATTTT